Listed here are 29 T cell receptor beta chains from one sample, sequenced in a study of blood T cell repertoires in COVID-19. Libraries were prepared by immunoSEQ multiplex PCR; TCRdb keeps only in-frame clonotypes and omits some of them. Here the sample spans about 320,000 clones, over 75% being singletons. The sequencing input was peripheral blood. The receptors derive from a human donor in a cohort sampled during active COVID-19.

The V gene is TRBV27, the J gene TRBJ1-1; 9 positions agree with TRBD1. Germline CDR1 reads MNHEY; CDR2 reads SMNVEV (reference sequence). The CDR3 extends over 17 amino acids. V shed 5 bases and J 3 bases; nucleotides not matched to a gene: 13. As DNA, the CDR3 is TGTGCCAGCAGTGTCACCACAACCCGGGACAGGGACACTGAAGCTTTCTTT. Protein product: CASSVTTTRDRDTEAFF.

The CDR3 loop is CASSLYEGNEQFF. In DNA, the CDR3 is TGTGCCAGCAGCTTATACGAGGGTAATGAGCAGTTCTTC. V usage is TRBV11-3 and J usage is TRBJ2-1; D may be TRBD2 (5 bases). With 2 bases removed from V and 7 bases from J, the gap between germline ends came to 9 bases. The CDR3 consists of 13 residues. The germline V gene has CDR1 SGHNT and CDR2 YENEEA.

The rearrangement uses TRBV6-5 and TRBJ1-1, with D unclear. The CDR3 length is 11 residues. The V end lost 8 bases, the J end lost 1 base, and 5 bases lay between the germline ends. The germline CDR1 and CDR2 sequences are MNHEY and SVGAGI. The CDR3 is CASPGNTEAFF. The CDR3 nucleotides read TGTGCCAGCCCGGGGAACACTGAAGCTTTCTTT.

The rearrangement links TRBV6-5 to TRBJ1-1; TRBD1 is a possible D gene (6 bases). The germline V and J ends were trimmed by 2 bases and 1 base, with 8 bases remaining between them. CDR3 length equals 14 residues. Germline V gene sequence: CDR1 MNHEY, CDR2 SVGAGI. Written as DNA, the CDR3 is TGTGCCAGCAGTTACGGGGACAAGAACACTGAAGCTTTCTTT. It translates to CASSYGDKNTEAFF.

The CDR3 region is CSVLTGTGDEQYF. CDR3 DNA: TGCAGCGTACTTACCGGGACAGGGGATGAGCAGTACTTC. The chain uses TRBV29-1 and TRBJ2-7; 10 positions agree with TRBD1. CDR1 and CDR2 from the germline V gene are SQVTM and ANQGSEA. V dropped 6 bases and J dropped 7; count of bases not matched to a gene: 9. The CDR3 loop spans 13 amino acids.

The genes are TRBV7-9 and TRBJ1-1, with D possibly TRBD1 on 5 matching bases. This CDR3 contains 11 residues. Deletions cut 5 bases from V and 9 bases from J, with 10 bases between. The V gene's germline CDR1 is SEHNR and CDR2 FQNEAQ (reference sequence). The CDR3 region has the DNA TGTGCCAGCAGCCCCGACAGCAAAGCTTTCTTT. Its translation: CASSPDSKAFF.

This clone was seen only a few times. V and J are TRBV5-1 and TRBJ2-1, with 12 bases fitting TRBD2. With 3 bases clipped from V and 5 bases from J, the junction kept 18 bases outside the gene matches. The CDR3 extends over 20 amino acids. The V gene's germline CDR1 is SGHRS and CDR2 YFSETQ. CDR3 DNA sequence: TGCGCCAGCAGCTCCGTACTTTCCTCTAGCGGGGGGGCCGGAAACAATGAGCAGTTCTTC. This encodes CASSSVLSSSGGAGNNEQFF.

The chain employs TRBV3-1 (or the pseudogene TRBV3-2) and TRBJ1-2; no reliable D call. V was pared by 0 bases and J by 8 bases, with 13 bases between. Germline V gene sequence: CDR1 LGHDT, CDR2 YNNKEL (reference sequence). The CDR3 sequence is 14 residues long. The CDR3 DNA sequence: TGTGCCAGCAGCCAAGAAGGCGGGGTTATCGGCTACACCTTC. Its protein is CASSQEGGVIGYTF.

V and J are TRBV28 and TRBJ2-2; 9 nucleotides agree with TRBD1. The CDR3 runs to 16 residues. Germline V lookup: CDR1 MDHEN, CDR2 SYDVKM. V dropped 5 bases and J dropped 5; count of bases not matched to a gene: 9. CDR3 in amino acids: CASSPLGQGETGELFF. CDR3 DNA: TGTGCCAGCAGTCCCTTGGGACAGGGAGAAACCGGGGAGCTGTTTTTT. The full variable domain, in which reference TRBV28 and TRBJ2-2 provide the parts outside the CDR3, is DVKVTQSSRYLVKRTGEKVFLECVQDMDHENMFWYRQDPGLGLRLIYFSYDVKMKEKGDIPEGYSVSREKKERFSLILESASTNQTSMYLCASSPLGQGETGELFFGEGSRLTVL.

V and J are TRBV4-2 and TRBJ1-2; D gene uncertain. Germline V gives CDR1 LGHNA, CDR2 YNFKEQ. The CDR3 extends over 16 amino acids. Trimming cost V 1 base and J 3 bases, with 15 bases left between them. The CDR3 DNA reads TGTGCCAGCAGCCAAGTGGCCCTCGAGGGAGACTATGGCTACACCTTC. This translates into CASSQVALEGDYGYTF.

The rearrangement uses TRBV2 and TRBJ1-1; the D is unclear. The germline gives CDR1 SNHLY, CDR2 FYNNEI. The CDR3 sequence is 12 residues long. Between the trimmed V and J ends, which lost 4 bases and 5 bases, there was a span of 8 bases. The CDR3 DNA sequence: TGTGCCAGCAGTGTGGTACAGACTGAAGCTTTCTTT. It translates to CASSVVQTEAFF. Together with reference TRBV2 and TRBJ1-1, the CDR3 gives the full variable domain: EPEVTQTPSHQVTQMGQEVILRCVPISNHLYFYWYRQILGQKVEFLVSFYNNEISEKSEIFDDQFSVERPDGSNFTLKIRSTKLEDSAMYFCASSVVQTEAFFGQGTRLTVV.

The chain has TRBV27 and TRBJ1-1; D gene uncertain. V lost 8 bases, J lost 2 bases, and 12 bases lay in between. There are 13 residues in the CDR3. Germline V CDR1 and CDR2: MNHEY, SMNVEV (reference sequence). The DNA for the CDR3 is TGTGCCAGCGTGAACAGAGCCAACACTGAAGCTTTCTTT. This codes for CASVNRANTEAFF.

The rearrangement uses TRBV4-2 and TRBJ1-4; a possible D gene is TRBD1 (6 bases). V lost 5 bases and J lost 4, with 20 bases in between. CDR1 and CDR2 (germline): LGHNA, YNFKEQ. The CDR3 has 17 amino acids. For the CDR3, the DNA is TGTGCCAGCAGCAAAGGGCAGGGACAACTCGGTAATGAAAAACTGTTTTTT. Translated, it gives CASSKGQGQLGNEKLFF.

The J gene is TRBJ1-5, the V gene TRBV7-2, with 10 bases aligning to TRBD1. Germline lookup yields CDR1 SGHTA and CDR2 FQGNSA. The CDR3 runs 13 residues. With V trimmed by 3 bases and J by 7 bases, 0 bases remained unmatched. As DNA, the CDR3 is TGTGCCAGCAGCTTGACAGGGGGCCAGCCCCAGCATTTT. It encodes CASSLTGGQPQHF.

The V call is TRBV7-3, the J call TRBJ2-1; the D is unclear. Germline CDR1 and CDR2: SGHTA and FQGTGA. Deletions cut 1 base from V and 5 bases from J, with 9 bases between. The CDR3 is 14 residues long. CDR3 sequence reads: CASSLSRDHNEQFF. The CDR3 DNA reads TGTGCCAGCAGCTTAAGTCGAGATCACAATGAGCAGTTCTTC.

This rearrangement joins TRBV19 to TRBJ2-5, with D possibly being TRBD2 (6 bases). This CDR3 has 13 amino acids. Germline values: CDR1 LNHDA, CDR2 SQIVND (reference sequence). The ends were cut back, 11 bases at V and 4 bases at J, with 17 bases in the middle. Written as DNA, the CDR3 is TGTGCCTCTAGGAGGGGAACCGGAGAGACCCAGTACTTC. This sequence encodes CASRRGTGETQYF.

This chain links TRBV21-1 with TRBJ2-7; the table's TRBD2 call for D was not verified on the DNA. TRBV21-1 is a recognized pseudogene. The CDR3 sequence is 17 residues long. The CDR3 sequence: CASSKVRERGGRYEQYF. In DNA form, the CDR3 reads TGTGCCAGCAGCAAAGTAAGAGAGAGGGGGGGACGCTACGAGCAGTACTTC.

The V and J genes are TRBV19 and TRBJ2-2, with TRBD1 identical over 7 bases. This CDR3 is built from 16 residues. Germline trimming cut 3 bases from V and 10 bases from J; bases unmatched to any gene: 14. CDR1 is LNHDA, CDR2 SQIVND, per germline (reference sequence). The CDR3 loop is CASSIEGAPGRAELFF. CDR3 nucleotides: TGTGCCAGTAGTATTGAGGGGGCCCCCGGCCGGGCGGAGCTGTTTTTT.

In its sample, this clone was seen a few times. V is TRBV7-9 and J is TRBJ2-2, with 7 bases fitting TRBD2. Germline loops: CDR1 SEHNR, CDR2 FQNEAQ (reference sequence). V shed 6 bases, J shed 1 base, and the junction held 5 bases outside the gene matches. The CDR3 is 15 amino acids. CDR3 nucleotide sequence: TGTGCCAGCAGTCAAAAGCGGGAGAACACCGGGGAGCTGTTTTTT. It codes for CASSQKRENTGELFF.

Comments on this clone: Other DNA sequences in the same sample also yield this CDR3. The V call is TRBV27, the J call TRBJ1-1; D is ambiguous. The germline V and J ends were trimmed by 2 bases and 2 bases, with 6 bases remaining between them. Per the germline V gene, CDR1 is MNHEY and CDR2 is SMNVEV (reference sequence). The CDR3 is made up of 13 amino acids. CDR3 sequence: CASSLAGNTEAFF. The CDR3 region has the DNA TGTGCCAGCAGTTTAGCAGGAAACACTGAAGCTTTCTTT.

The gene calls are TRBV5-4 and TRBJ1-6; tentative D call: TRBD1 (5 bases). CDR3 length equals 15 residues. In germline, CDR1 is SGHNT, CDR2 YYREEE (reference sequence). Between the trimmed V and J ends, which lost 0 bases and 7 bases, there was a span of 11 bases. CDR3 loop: CASSLGGEENSPLHF. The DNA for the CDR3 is TGTGCCAGCAGCTTGGGAGGGGAGGAGAATTCACCCCTCCACTTT.

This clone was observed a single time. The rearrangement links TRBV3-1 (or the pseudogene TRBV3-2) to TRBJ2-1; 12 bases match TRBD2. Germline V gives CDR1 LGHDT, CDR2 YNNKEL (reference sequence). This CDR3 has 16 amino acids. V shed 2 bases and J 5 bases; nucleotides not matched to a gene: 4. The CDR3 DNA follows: TGTGCCAGCAGCCAACCGACTAGCGGGAGAGACAATGAGCAGTTCTTC. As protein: CASSQPTSGRDNEQFF.

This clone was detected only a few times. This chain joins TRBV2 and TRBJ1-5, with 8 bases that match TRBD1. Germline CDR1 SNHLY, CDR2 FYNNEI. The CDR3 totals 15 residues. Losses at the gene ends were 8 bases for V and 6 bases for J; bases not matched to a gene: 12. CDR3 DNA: TGTGCCAGCCTCCGAGGACAGGGCAACCCTCAGCCCCAGCATTTT. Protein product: CASLRGQGNPQPQHF. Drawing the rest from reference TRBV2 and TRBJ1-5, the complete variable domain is EPEVTQTPSHQVTQMGQEVILRCVPISNHLYFYWYRQILGQKVEFLVSFYNNEISEKSEIFDDQFSVERPDGSNFTLKIRSTKLEDSAMYFCASLRGQGNPQPQHFGDGTRLSIL.

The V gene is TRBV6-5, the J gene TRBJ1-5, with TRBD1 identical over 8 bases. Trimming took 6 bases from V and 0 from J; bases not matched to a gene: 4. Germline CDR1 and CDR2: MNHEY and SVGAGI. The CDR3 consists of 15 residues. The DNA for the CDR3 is TGTGCCAGCAGGTACGACAGGGGTAGCAATCAGCCCCAGCATTTT. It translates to CASRYDRGSNQPQHF.

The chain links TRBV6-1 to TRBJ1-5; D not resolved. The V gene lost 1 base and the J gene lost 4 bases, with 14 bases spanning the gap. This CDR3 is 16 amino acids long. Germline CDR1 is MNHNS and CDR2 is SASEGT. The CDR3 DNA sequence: TGTGCCAGCAGTGAAGTGTGGGAGTTCGGAAATCAGCCCCAGCATTTT. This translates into CASSEVWEFGNQPQHF.

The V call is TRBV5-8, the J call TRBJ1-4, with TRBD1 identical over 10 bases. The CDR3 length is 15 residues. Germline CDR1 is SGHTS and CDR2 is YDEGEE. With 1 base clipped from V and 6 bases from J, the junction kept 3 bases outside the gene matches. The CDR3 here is CASSLPGTGDEKLFF. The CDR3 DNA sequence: TGTGCCAGCAGCTTGCCCGGGACAGGGGATGAAAAACTGTTTTTT.

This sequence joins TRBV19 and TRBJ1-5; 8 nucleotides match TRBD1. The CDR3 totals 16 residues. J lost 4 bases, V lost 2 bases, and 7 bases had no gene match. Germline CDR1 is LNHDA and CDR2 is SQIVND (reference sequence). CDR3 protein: CASSIRTGLSNQPQHF. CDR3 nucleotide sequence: TGTGCCAGTAGTATAAGGACAGGGTTATCAAATCAGCCCCAGCATTTT.

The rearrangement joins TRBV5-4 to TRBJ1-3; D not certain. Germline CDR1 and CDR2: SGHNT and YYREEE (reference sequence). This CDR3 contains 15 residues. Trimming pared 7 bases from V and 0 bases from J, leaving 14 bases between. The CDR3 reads CASESGASSGNTIYF. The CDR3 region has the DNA TGTGCCAGCGAGAGCGGAGCATCCTCTGGAAACACCATATATTTT.

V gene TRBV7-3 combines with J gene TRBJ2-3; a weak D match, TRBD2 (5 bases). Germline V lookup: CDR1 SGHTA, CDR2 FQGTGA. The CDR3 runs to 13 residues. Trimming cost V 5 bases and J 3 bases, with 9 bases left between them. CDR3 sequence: CASSLGETDTQYF. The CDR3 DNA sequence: TGTGCCAGCAGCCTCGGGGAAACAGATACGCAGTATTTT.